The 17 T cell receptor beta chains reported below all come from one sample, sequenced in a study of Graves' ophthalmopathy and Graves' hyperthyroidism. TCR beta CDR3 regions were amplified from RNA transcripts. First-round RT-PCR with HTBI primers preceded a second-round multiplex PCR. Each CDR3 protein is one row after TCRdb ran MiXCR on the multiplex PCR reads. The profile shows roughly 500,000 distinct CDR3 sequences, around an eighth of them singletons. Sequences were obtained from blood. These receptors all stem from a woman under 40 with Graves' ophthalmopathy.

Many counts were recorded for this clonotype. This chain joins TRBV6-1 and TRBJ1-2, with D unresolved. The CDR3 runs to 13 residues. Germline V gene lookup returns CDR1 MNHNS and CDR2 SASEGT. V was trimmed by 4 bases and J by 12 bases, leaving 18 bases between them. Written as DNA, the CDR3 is TGTGCCAGCAGTGCCAAGGCAGGAGGAGGCAACACCTTC. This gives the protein CASSAKAGGGNTF.

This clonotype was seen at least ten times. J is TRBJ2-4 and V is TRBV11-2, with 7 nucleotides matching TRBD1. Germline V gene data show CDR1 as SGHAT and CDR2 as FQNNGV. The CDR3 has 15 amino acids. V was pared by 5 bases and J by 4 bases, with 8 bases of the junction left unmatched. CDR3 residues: CASSGTGTAKNIQYF. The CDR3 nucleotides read TGTGCCAGCAGCGGCACCGGGACAGCTAAAAACATTCAGTACTTC.

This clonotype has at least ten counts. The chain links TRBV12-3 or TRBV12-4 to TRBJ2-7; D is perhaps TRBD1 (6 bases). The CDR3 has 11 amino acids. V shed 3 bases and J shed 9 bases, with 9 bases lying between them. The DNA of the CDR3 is TGTGCCAGCAGTTTGGGGGCAGGGCAGTACTTC. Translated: CASSLGAGQYF.

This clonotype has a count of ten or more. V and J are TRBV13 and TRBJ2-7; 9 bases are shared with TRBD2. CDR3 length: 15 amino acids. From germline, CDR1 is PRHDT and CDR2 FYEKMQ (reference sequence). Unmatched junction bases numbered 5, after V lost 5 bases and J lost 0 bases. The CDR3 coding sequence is TGTGCCAGCAGCCCTATTAGCGGGGGCTCCTACGAGCAGTACTTC. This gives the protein CASSPISGGSYEQYF.

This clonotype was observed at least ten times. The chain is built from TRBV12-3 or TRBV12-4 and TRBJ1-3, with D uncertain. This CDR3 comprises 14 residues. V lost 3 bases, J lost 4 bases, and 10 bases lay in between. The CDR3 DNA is TGTGCCAGCAGTTTTGAAGGGAGCGGAAACACCATATATTTT. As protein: CASSFEGSGNTIYF.

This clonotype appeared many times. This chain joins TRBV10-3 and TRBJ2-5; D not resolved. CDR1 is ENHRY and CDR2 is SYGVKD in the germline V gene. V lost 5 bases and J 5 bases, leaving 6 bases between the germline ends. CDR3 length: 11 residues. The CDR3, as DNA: TGTGCCATCAGTAGTTCGGAGACCCAGTACTTC. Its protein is CAISSSETQYF.

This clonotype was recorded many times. The CDR3 region has the DNA TGTGCCAGCAGTTACTCGGAGCTAGGAGCCAAAAACATTCAGTACTTC. Protein product: CASSYSELGAKNIQYF. This chain joins TRBV6-5 and TRBJ2-4; D gene uncertain. V shed 0 bases and J shed 0 bases, with 9 bases lying between them. The CDR3 extends over 16 amino acids. Germline assignment: CDR1 MNHEY and CDR2 SVGAGI.

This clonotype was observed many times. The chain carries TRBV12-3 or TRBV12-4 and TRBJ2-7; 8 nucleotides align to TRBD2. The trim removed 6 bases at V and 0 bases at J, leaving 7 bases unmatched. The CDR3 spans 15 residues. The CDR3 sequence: CASSLTSGSSYEQYF. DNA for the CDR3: TGTGCCAGCAGCCTTACTAGCGGAAGCTCCTACGAGCAGTACTTC.

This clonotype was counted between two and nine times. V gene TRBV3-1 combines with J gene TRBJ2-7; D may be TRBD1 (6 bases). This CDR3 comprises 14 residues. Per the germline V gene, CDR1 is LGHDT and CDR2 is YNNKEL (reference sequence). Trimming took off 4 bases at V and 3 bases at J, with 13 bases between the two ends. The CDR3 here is CASSPGPRGYEQYF. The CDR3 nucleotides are TGTGCCAGCAGCCCAGGACCCAGGGGCTACGAGCAGTACTTC.

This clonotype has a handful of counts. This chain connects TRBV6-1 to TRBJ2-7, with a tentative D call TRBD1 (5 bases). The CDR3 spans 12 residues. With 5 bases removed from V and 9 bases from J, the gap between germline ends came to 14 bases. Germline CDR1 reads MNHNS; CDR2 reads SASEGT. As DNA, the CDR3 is TGTGCCAGCAGTACAGGTCAAATGGGGCAGTACTTC. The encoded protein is CASSTGQMGQYF.

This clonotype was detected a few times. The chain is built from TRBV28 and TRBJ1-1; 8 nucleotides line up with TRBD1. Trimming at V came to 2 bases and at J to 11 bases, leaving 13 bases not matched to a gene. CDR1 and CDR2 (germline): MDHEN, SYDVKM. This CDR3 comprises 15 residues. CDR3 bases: TGTGCCAGCAGTTTAGCAAGGGCAGGGGGCCCTGGGGCTTTCTTT. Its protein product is CASSLARAGGPGAFF.

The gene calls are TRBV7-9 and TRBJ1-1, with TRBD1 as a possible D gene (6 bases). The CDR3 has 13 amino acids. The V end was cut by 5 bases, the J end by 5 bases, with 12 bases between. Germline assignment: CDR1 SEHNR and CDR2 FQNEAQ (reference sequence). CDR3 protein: CASSARRGTEAFF. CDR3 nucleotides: TGTGCCAGCAGCGCACGGAGGGGGACTGAAGCTTTCTTT. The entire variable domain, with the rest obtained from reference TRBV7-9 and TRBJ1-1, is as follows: DTGVSQNPRHKITKRGQNVTFRCDPISEHNRLYWYRQTLGQGPEFLTYFQNEAQLEKSRLLSDRFSAERPKGSFSTLEIQRTEQGDSAMYLCASSARRGTEAFFGQGTRLTVV.

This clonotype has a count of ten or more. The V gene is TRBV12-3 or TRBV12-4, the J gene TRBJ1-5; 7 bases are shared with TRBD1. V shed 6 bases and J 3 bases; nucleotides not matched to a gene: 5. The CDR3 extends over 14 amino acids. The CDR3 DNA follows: TGTGCCAGCAGACGACAGGGCCCCAATCAGCCCCAGCATTTT. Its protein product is CASRRQGPNQPQHF.

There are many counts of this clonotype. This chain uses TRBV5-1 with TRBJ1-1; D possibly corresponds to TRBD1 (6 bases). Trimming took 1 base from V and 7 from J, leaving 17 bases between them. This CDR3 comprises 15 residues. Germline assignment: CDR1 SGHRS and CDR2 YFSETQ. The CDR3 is CASSLLGVEQGEAFF. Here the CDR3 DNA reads TGCGCCAGCAGCTTGTTGGGAGTTGAACAGGGTGAAGCTTTCTTT.

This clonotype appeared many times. Here the CDR3 reads CASSSPLAGGETQYF. The CDR3 nucleotides are TGCGCCAGCAGCTCTCCCCTAGCGGGAGGAGAGACCCAGTACTTC. V is TRBV5-1 and J is TRBJ2-5; 11 positions match TRBD2. Unmatched junction bases numbered 5, after V lost 3 bases and J lost 4 bases. CDR1 is SGHRS and CDR2 is YFSETQ in the germline V gene. The CDR3 runs 15 residues.

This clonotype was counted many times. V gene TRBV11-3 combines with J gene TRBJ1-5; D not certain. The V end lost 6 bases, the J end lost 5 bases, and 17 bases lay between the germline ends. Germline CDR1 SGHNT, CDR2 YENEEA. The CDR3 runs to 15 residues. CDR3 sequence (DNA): TGTGCCAGCAGTCCTGGGTCGAGTAGACATCAGCCCCAGCATTTT. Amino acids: CASSPGSSRHQPQHF.

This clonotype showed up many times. Here the CDR3 DNA reads TGTGCCAGCAGTACGGGGCCAGAGACCCAGTACTTC. This translates into CASSTGPETQYF. The chain couples TRBV12-3 or TRBV12-4 to TRBJ2-5, with D possibly called TRBD1 or TRBD2 (5 bases each). This CDR3 has 12 amino acids. Deletions cut 5 bases from V and 4 bases from J, with 8 bases between.